These T cell receptor beta chains were read from a single sample in a study of control samples from healthy donors and cancer patients. Sequenced by immunoSEQ multiplex PCR; TCRdb stores in-frame clones only, minus some. The sample consists of some 410,000 clones, approximately 90% of them appearing once. The sample comprised PBMCs. The receptors shown here come from a middle-aged man with head and neck cancer. Each CDR3 is given with its conserved first and last residue. Fields, in order: CDR3 length, J gene, V gene, D gene, clone size, CDR3 protein, CDR3 DNA. D genes are given only for firm matches. Clone size is stated in some rows and not others, as once, few, many or a class when expanded.

>14|TRBJ1-4|TRBV6-5|NA|NA
CASRTGRTNEKLFF
TGTGCCAGCCGCACCGGGCGGACTAATGAAAAACTGTTTTTT
>15|TRBJ2-2|TRBV19|NA|NA
CASSISWGSAGELFF
TGTGCCAGTAGTATTTCTTGGGGGTCGGCCGGGGAGCTGTTTTTT
>13|TRBJ1-4|TRBV2|NA|NA
CATRTYEGEKLFF
TGTGCCACCCGGACGTACGAGGGTGAAAAACTGTTTTTT
>15|TRBJ2-7|TRBV27|TRBD2|once
CASSLTGGLPYEQYF
TGTGCCAGCAGTTTAACGGGGGGGCTTCCCTACGAGCAGTACTTC
>13|TRBJ1-1|TRBV7-2|NA|NA
CASSSPVNTEAFF
TGTGCCAGCAGCTCGCCAGTCAACACTGAAGCTTTCTTT
>13|TRBJ1-1|TRBV12-3/TRBV12-4|NA|NA
CASSFGGNTEAFF
TGTGCCAGCAGTTTTGGGGGGAACACTGAAGCTTTCTTT
>15|TRBJ1-2|TRBV7-2|TRBD1|NA
CASSLAGQGSYGYTF
TGTGCCAGCAGCTTAGCGGGACAGGGTTCCTATGGCTACACCTTC
>16|TRBJ2-2|TRBV28|TRBD1|NA
CASSLKGAANTGELFF
TGTGCCAGCAGTTTAAAGGGGGCAGCGAACACCGGGGAGCTGTTTTTT
>15|TRBJ1-2|TRBV28|NA|NA
CASRTNGGSNYGYTF
TGTGCCAGCAGGACGAACGGGGGATCTAACTATGGCTACACCTTC
>16|TRBJ2-2|TRBV19|TRBD2|few
CASTPRTSWNTGELFF
TGTGCCAGCACCCCCCGGACTAGCTGGAACACCGGGGAGCTGTTTTTT
>15|TRBJ2-7|TRBV5-6|NA|once
CASSFGYQGSYEQYF
TGTGCCAGCAGCTTTGGATACCAGGGGTCCTACGAGCAGTACTTC
>19|TRBJ2-7|TRBV11-2|TRBD2|NA
CASSLGIIKVSGNSYEQYF
TGTGCCAGCAGCTTAGGAATTATCAAGGTGAGCGGGAACTCCTACGAGCAGTACTTC
>14|TRBJ1-2|TRBV19|NA|NA
CASSIEGRSYGYTF
TGTGCCAGTAGTATCGAGGGCAGATCCTATGGCTACACCTTC
>15|TRBJ2-1|TRBV19|TRBD1|once
CASSSILDRVHEQFF
TGTGCCAGTAGTTCGATACTAGACAGGGTCCATGAGCAGTTCTTC
>12|TRBJ1-1|TRBV6-2/TRBV6-3|NA|NA
CASSVFQNVAFF
TGTGCCAGCAGCGTATTCCAGAATGTGGCTTTCTTT
>14|TRBJ2-2|TRBV28|NA|NA
CASSFSGGTGELFF
TGTGCCAGCAGTTTTTCAGGAGGGACCGGGGAGCTGTTTTTT
>12|TRBJ1-1|TRBV12-3/TRBV12-4|NA|NA
CASTRWNTEAFF
TGTGCCAGCACACGATGGAACACTGAAGCTTTCTTT
>19|TRBJ2-1|TRBV20-1|NA|NA
CSASITSGQGLGSYNEQFF
TGCAGTGCTAGTATCACCTCGGGACAAGGGCTGGGATCCTACAATGAGCAGTTCTTC
>15|TRBJ1-6|TRBV30|TRBD1|NA
CAWRIRDRVYSPLHF
TGTGCCTGGAGGATCCGGGACAGGGTTTATTCACCCCTCCACTTT
>14|TRBJ2-6|TRBV6-5|TRBD1|NA
CASGTVSGANVLTF
TGTGCCAGCGGGACAGTATCTGGGGCCAACGTCCTGACTTTC
>14|TRBJ1-6|TRBV4-1|NA|NA
CASSPSRDNSPLHF
TGCGCCAGCAGCCCGTCCCGAGATAATTCACCCCTCCACTTT
>12|TRBJ1-2|TRBV7-8|TRBD1|few
CASSSDRAGYTF
TGTGCCAGCAGCTCCGACAGGGCTGGCTACACCTTC